What follows are 30 T cell receptor beta chains derived from one specimen sequenced in a study of blood T cells in healthy people across ages. Alongside a J-beta primer mix, a sample-barcoded 5' primer served in a second PCR lasting roughly 7 to 11 cycles. TCRdb reanalysed the 5' RACE reads using MiXCR and keeps one entry per CDR3 protein. Counted here are roughly 700,000 distinct CDR3 sequences, around 25% occurring once; the ten biggest clones make up 9.4%. These data also formed part of another study, on T cells of mothers and their children.

The source material was blood. The origin of the receptors is a boy between 5 and 17 years old in good health.

The J gene is TRBJ2-1, the V gene TRBV7-9; the D gene is possibly TRBD1 (5 bases). Trimming stripped 4 bases from V and 8 bases from J, with 12 bases between. The CDR3 consists of 13 residues. Germline-derived CDR1 and CDR2 are SEHNR and FQNEAQ (reference sequence). The CDR3 spells CASSSPDIYEQFF. As DNA, the CDR3 is TGTGCCAGCAGCTCCCCGGACATCTATGAGCAGTTCTTC.

The table lists this clonotype with a few counts. J is TRBJ1-1 and V is TRBV7-2; D is possibly TRBD1 (6 bases). V was cut by 7 bases and J by 1 base, with 13 bases left in between. Germline CDR1 reads SGHTA; CDR2 reads FQGNSA. This CDR3 is built from 14 residues. CDR3 region: CASTLRTANTEAFF. For the CDR3, the DNA is TGTGCCAGCACGCTTCGGACAGCGAACACTGAAGCTTTCTTT.

CDR3 region: CAIRGSDYSYEQYF. DNA for the CDR3: TGTGCCATCAGGGGTAGCGACTACTCCTACGAGCAGTACTTC. This rearrangement joins TRBV10-3 to TRBJ2-7; D might be TRBD2 (5 bases). The CDR3 has 14 amino acids. From germline, CDR1 is ENHRY and CDR2 SYGVKD. V was trimmed by 6 bases and J by 0 bases, leaving 12 bases between them.

This sequence joins TRBV18 and TRBJ2-5; D is undetermined. Germline lookup yields CDR1 KGHSH and CDR2 LQKENI. The V end was cut by 4 bases, the J end by 2 bases, with 5 bases between. The CDR3 totals 12 residues. CDR3 bases: TGTGCCAGCTCACGGGAACAAGAGACCCAGTACTTC. It is translated as CASSREQETQYF.

This chain links TRBV29-1 with TRBJ2-1; the match to TRBD2 covers 7 bases. Trimming took 8 bases from V and 8 from J; bases not matched to a gene: 9. The CDR3 consists of 12 residues. The V gene's germline CDR1 is SQVTM and CDR2 ANQGSEA. The CDR3 DNA sequence: TGCAGCCTGGGGGAGCGGGATTATGAGCAGTTCTTC. Translation: CSLGERDYEQFF.

This clonotype was found a few times. V is TRBV29-1 and J is TRBJ2-2; TRBD1 agrees at 7 bases. CDR1 SQVTM and CDR2 ANQGSEA come from the germline V gene. CDR3 size: 13 residues. Unmatched junction bases numbered 2, after V lost 6 bases and J lost 1 base. CDR3 DNA: TGCAGCGTCGGGACAGAGAACACCGGGGAGCTGTTTTTT. It codes for CSVGTENTGELFF.

The sample holds a few counts of this clonotype. The chain combines TRBV7-9 with TRBJ2-1, with D possibly TRBD1 on 6 matching bases. The DNA end lines up better with TRBJ2-7; the J call may be wrong. Germline assignment: CDR1 SEHNR and CDR2 FQNEAQ (reference sequence). CDR3 length: 13 residues. CDR3 in amino acids: CASSQGPLYEQYF. The CDR3, as DNA: TGTGCCAGCAGCCAGGGGCCGCTCTACGAGCAGTACTTC.

This clonotype was observed a few times. The gene calls are TRBV28 and TRBJ2-5; D gene uncertain. The V and J ends lost 4 bases and 2 bases respectively, with 11 bases between them. The germline CDR1 and CDR2 sequences are MDHEN and SYDVKM. The CDR3 loop spans 14 amino acids. The chain's CDR3 is CASSSWGLQETQYF. The CDR3 nucleotides are TGTGCCAGCAGTTCCTGGGGTCTTCAAGAGACCCAGTACTTC.

This rearrangement joins TRBV11-2 to TRBJ2-5, with TRBD2 identical over 9 bases. The closer fit of TRBJ2-7 to the DNA end suggests the J call may be wrong. Germline CDR1 and CDR2: SGHAT and FQNNGV. The CDR3 has 14 residues. The CDR3: CASSYGGLAREQYF. DNA for the CDR3: TGTGCCAGCAGCTACGGGGGACTAGCTCGCGAGCAGTACTTC.

V and J are TRBV2 and TRBJ2-1; TRBD1 aligns across 8 bases. The closer fit of TRBJ2-5 to the DNA end suggests the J call may be wrong. The germline gives CDR1 SNHLY, CDR2 FYNNEI. This CDR3 comprises 14 residues. The CDR3 sequence is CADRTGSYQETQYF. DNA for the CDR3: TGTGCCGACAGGACAGGGAGTTACCAAGAGACCCAGTACTTC.

This clonotype was counted only a few times. The V call is TRBV20-1, the J call TRBJ2-1, with a possible D match to TRBD1 (6 bases). Gene TRBJ2-7 matches the end of the DNA better, so the J call may be wrong. Germline-derived CDR1 and CDR2 are DFQATT and SNEGSKA (reference sequence). This CDR3 comprises 12 residues. This chain's CDR3 is CSASQGWYEQYF. In nucleotides, the CDR3 is TGCAGTGCTAGTCAGGGGTGGTACGAGCAGTACTTC.

The chain carries TRBV20-1 and TRBJ2-3; 9 positions match TRBD2. The CDR3 extends over 16 amino acids. CDR1 and CDR2 from the germline V gene are DFQATT and SNEGSKA (reference sequence). The V gene end was trimmed by 8 bases and the J gene end by 5 bases; junction bases not matched to a gene: 17. This chain's CDR3 is CSQVRMRGGDGDTQYF. The CDR3 DNA follows: TGCAGTCAAGTTCGAATGCGGGGGGGGGACGGAGATACGCAGTATTTT.

This clonotype showed up just a few times. The gene calls are TRBV12-3 or TRBV12-4 and TRBJ2-7; either TRBD1 or TRBD2 may supply D (5 bases each). This CDR3 contains 14 residues. Trimming cost V 7 bases and J 2 bases, with 15 bases left between them. CDR3 nucleotide sequence: TGTGCCAGCACGGGGCCCCATACCCCCTACGAGCAGTACTTC. Translating it yields CASTGPHTPYEQYF.

This clonotype was detected a few times. V gene TRBV20-1 combines with J gene TRBJ1-2; D perhaps matches TRBD1 (5 bases). Germline values: CDR1 DFQATT, CDR2 SNEGSKA (reference sequence). This CDR3 is 13 amino acids long. The V gene lost 5 bases and the J gene lost 2 bases, with 12 bases spanning the gap. The CDR3 region has the DNA TGCAGTGCTCCCCAGACAGAAAACTATGGCTACACCTTC. Protein sequence: CSAPQTENYGYTF.

Turning to this clonotype: One end of the junction does not line up with germline, which may come from a read error. The rearrangement links TRBV2 to TRBJ2-4, with D unresolved. CDR1 SNHLY and CDR2 FYNNEI come from the germline V gene. CDR3 size: 9 residues. The chain's CDR3 is CASSEAQSF. The CDR3 DNA is TGTGCCAGCAGTGAGGCTCAGTCCTTC.

The table lists this clonotype with many counts. The chain links TRBV4-1 to TRBJ1-3, with D hard to call. Germline CDR1 and CDR2: MGHRA and YSYEKL. The germline V and J ends were trimmed by 3 bases and 4 bases, with 10 bases remaining between them. CDR3 length: 14 amino acids. This CDR3 is CASSQEDRGNTIYF. Here the CDR3 DNA reads TGCGCCAGCAGCCAGGAGGACCGCGGAAACACCATATATTTT.

The V gene is TRBV5-6, the J gene TRBJ2-7, with 7 bases identical to TRBD1. This CDR3 is 13 amino acids long. The germline V gene encodes CDR1 SGHDT and CDR2 YYEEEE. The V segment lost 2 bases and the J segment 6 bases; nucleotides outside the gene matches: 5. The CDR3 protein is CASSLRQGFEQYF. The CDR3, as DNA: TGTGCCAGCAGCTTACGACAGGGCTTCGAGCAGTACTTC.

This rearrangement joins TRBV6-2 or TRBV6-3 to TRBJ2-1; D is possibly TRBD2 (6 bases). CDR3 length: 14 residues. Deletions cut 8 bases from V and 3 bases from J, with 14 bases between. CDR1 and CDR2 (germline): MNHEY, SVGEGT. As DNA, the CDR3 is TGTGCCAGCGGAGCGGGCGAGTACTACAATGAGCAGTTCTTC. This gives the protein CASGAGEYYNEQFF.

The CDR3 protein is CASSFVAGTYEQYF. CDR3 nucleotides: TGTGCCAGCAGTTTCGTAGCGGGCACCTACGAGCAGTACTTC. The chain recombines TRBV12-3 or TRBV12-4 with TRBJ2-5; 7 bases agree with TRBD2. The last part of the DNA fits TRBJ2-7 better; the J call may be wrong. The CDR3 covers 14 residues.

The genes are TRBV6-2 or TRBV6-3 and TRBJ2-1; 7 nucleotides match TRBD1. Unmatched junction bases numbered 6, after V lost 7 bases and J lost 0 bases. The CDR3 has 15 residues. Germline loops: CDR1 MNHEY, CDR2 SVGEGT. This CDR3 reads CASTPTGSSYNEQFF. In nucleotides, the CDR3 is TGTGCCAGCACCCCGACAGGGAGCTCCTACAATGAGCAGTTCTTC.

The V call is TRBV6-5, the J call TRBJ1-1, with 8 nucleotides matching TRBD1. Per the germline V gene, CDR1 is MNHEY and CDR2 is SVGAGI. V lost 0 bases and J lost 6; bases outside the gene matches: 3. CDR3 length: 14 residues. CDR3 in DNA: TGTGCCAGCAGTTACTCCCAGGGGGCGGCTGAAGCTTTCTTT. Its protein is CASSYSQGAAEAFF.

As to this clonotype: The junction does not match germline at one end; this may be a read error. V usage is TRBV6-6 and J usage is TRBJ2-1; TRBD2 might be the D (5 bases). From germline, CDR1 is MNHNY and CDR2 SVGAGI (reference sequence). This CDR3 has 15 amino acids. The CDR3 region has the DNA TGTGCCAACAGTGCTAGCATTGGATCCTACAATGAGCAGTTCTTC. It codes for CANSASIGSYNEQFF.

This chain uses TRBV7-9 with TRBJ2-1; TRBD2 agrees at 12 bases. Germline-derived CDR1 and CDR2 are SEHNR and FQNEAQ (reference sequence). The CDR3 runs to 16 residues. Trimming removed 2 bases from V and 4 bases from J; junction bases left unmatched: 3. DNA of the CDR3: TGTGCCAGCAGCTTAAGGACTAGCGGGGTGTACAATGAGCAGTTCTTC. This translates into CASSLRTSGVYNEQFF.

This clonotype was observed a handful of times. The rearrangement links TRBV20-1 to TRBJ2-1, with D perhaps TRBD2 (6 bases). This CDR3 spans 15 amino acids. Germline CDR1 DFQATT, CDR2 SNEGSKA (reference sequence). V gave up 0 bases and J gave up 2 bases, with 11 bases separating them. The CDR3 DNA reads as TGCAGTGCTAGAGATGGGCGGGATCCCTACAATGAGCAGTTCTTC. Protein product: CSARDGRDPYNEQFF.

This clonotype has a handful of counts. The J gene is TRBJ2-1, the V gene TRBV12-3 or TRBV12-4; TRBD2 matches 8 bases. The J segment lost 6 bases and the V segment lost 1 base, leaving 5 bases of the junction unmatched. The CDR3 is made up of 15 amino acids. The CDR3 loop reads CASSLGTAGVNEQFF. The CDR3 region has the DNA TGTGCCAGCAGTTTAGGTACAGCGGGGGTCAATGAGCAGTTCTTC.

This clonotype has only a few counts. This CDR3 reads CASRPQGTFYGYTF. The CDR3 nucleotides are TGTGCCAGCAGACCACAGGGAACATTCTATGGCTACACCTTC. V and J are TRBV6-5 and TRBJ1-2; tentatively, D is TRBD1 (6 bases). The V and J ends lost 6 bases and 4 bases respectively, with 15 bases between them. CDR1 and CDR2 from the germline V gene are MNHEY and SVGAGI. The CDR3 is made up of 14 amino acids.

The chain carries TRBV12-3 or TRBV12-4 and TRBJ2-7, with D perhaps matching TRBD1 or TRBD2 (6 bases each). The CDR3 sequence is 14 residues long. Deletions cut 7 bases from V and 0 bases from J, with 13 bases between. Here the CDR3 DNA reads TGTGCCAGCAACCCCGGGGGCCCCTCCTACGAGCAGTACTTC. Amino acid sequence: CASNPGGPSYEQYF.

A few counts support this clonotype. The chain recombines TRBV6-2 or TRBV6-3 with TRBJ2-4; D perhaps matches TRBD1 (5 bases). The V gene's germline CDR1 is MNHEY and CDR2 SVGEGT. Trimming removed 2 bases at V and 8 bases at J, with 10 bases between. The CDR3 length is 13 residues. CDR3 sequence: CASSYGKGYIQYF. The DNA of the CDR3 is TGTGCCAGCAGTTACGGAAAGGGGTACATTCAGTACTTC.

The table lists this clonotype with a few counts. V usage is TRBV28 and J usage is TRBJ2-5, with 10 nucleotides matching TRBD2. The CDR3 is made up of 16 amino acids. The J segment lost 9 bases and the V segment lost 5 bases, leaving 15 bases of the junction unmatched. Germline CDR1 and CDR2: MDHEN and SYDVKM. The CDR3 here is CASSPIAGGYASAQYF. In nucleotides, the CDR3 is TGTGCCAGCAGTCCGATAGCGGGAGGTTACGCATCCGCCCAGTACTTC.

A few counts support this clonotype. The chain has TRBV12-3 or TRBV12-4 and TRBJ1-1; no definite D call. The CDR3 runs to 12 residues. Trimming removed 5 bases from V and 10 bases from J, with 14 bases in between. In DNA, the CDR3 is TGTGCCAGCAGTCCCGACCTTTACGGAGCTTTCTTT. Amino acid sequence: CASSPDLYGAFF.